One T cell receptor (beta chain) is described in this entry. What it binds is not known. This record comes from a study of blood T cells in healthy people across ages. Study conclusions and caveats: Across samples, TCR beta diversity tracked strongly with naive T cell percentage. Since the PBMCs were unsorted, naive and antigen-experienced cells could not be conclusively compared.

With a J-beta primer mix and a sample-barcoded 5' primer, a second PCR ran 7 to 11 cycles. A 12-random-nucleotide template-switch adaptor tagged each cDNA molecule. TCRdb passed the 5' RACE reads through MiXCR, listing each CDR3 protein once. There are over 950,000 distinct CDR3 sequences in the sample; roughly two fifths occur only once, and around 13% lies in the top ten. Peripheral blood samples of 9 to 10 milliliters were drawn from each donor. This receptor was taken from a man between 18 and 35 years old in good health. The sample taken for sequencing was blood.

The CDR3 region has the DNA TGTGCCAGCAGTTGGAGGACAGGGCGGACTGAAGCTTTCTTT. Translating it yields CASSWRTGRTEAFF. The rearrangement links TRBV27 to TRBJ1-1, with 8 bases aligning to TRBD1. Trimming cost V 4 bases and J 5 bases; bases outside gene matches: 6. The germline CDR1 and CDR2 sequences are MNHEY and SMNVEV (reference sequence). This CDR3 spans 14 amino acids.